The 2 T cell receptor beta chains given below trace back to one sample, sequenced in a study of technical replicates of blood from several donors. The repertoire was sequenced with immunoSEQ multiplex PCR; TCRdb's copy has only in-frame clones and lacks some. Of about 80,000 clones listed, 97% are singletons. Material for sequencing was T cells isolated from PBMCs. These TCRs come from a human donor in good health.

The CDR3, as DNA: TGTGCCAGCAGCGTACCAAGACAGGGGGGGATGAACACTGAAGCTTTCTTT. Its translation is CASSVPRQGGMNTEAFF. The chain employs TRBV9 and TRBJ1-1; 9 bases map to TRBD1. V lost 1 base to trimming and J lost 0 bases; unmatched junction nucleotides: 7. CDR1 is SGDLS, CDR2 YYNGEE, per germline. The CDR3 is 17 residues long.

The genes are TRBV9 and TRBJ1-6, with D possibly being TRBD1 (5 bases). The CDR3 consists of 15 residues. V was pared by 0 bases and J by 9 bases, with 13 bases between. Germline CDR1 SGDLS, CDR2 YYNGEE. CDR3 nucleotides: TGTGCCAGCAGCGTAGAAACCGGGGGGATTTCACCCCTCCACTTT. Its protein product is CASSVETGGISPLHF.